This paragraph covers one T cell receptor beta chain sequence. As yet, its antigen is unknown. The CDR3 sequence is 15 residues long. Trimming shortened V by 1 base and J by 1 base, and 11 bases separated the two germline ends. Germline V gives CDR1 SGHRS, CDR2 YFSETQ. The entry originates in a study of T-cell memory formation after mild COVID-19. Study as a whole: For the most part, TCR clusters were specific to one donor.

MiXCR, applied by TCRdb to the 5' RACE reads, yields one record per CDR3 protein. The table lists about 420,000 distinct CDR3 sequences, about 25% of them singletons. Regarding the study as a whole: Clones contracting across day 15 to 85 had a balanced CD4/CD8 profile; later expanding clones leaned CD4+. Contracting CD4+ clones sat mainly in CM and EM; CD8+ in EMRA.

The source of this sequence is an adult woman who had mild COVID-19 (a few samples of this study predate the infection). Cell type and time point are not known. The gene calls are TRBV5-1 and TRBJ1-1; D might be TRBD1 (5 bases). The sample was PBMCs or a T cell subset sorted from them (not recorded which). CDR3 amino acids: CASSLSGGENTEAFF. DNA for the CDR3: TGCGCCAGCAGCTTGTCGGGGGGTGAGAACACTGAAGCTTTCTTT. Full variable domain (remainder filled in from reference TRBV5-1 and TRBJ1-1): KAGVTQTPRYLIKTRGQQVTLSCSPISGHRSVSWYQQTPGQGLQFLFEYFSETQRNKGNFPGRFSGRQFSNSRSEMNVSTLELGDSALYLCASSLSGGENTEAFFGQGTRLTVV.